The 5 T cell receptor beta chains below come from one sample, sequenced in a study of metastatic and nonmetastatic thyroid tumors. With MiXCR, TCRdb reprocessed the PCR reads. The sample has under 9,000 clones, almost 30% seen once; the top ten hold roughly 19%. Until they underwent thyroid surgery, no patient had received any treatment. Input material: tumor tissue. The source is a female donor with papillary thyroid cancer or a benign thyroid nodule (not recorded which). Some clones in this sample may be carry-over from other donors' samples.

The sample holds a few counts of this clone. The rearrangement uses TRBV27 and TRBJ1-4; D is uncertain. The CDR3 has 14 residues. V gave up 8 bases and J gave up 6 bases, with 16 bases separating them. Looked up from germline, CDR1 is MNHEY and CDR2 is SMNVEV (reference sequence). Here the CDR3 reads CASRGGHQDEKLFF. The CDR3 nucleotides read TGTGCCAGCCGTGGAGGCCATCAGGATGAAAAACTGTTTTTT.

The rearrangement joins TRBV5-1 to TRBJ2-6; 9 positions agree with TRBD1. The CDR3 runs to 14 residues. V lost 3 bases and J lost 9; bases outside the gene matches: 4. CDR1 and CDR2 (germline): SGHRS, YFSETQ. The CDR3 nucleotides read TGCGCCAGCAGCTCTCCGGGACAGGGCAACGTCCTGACTTTC. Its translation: CASSSPGQGNVLTF.

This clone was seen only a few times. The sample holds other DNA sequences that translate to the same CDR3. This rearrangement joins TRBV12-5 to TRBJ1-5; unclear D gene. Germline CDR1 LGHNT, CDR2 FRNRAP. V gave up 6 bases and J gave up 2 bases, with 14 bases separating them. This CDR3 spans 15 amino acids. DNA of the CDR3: TGTGCTAGTGGATCCCGGGTTGTAGGCAATCAGCCCCAGCATTTT. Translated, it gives CASGSRVVGNQPQHF.

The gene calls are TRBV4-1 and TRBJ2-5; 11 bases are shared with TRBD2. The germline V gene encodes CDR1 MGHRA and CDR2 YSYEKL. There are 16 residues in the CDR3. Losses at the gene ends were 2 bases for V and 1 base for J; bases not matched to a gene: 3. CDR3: CASSQLAGGPQETQYF. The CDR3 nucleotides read TGCGCCAGCAGCCAACTAGCGGGAGGACCCCAAGAGACCCAGTACTTC.

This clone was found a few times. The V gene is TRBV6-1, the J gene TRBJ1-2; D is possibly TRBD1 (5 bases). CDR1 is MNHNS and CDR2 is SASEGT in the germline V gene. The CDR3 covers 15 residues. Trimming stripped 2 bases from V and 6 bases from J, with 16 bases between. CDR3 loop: CASSESAGGSDGYTF. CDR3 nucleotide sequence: TGTGCCAGCAGTGAATCCGCGGGGGGTTCGGATGGCTACACCTTC.